Shown below are 21 T cell receptor beta chains from a single sample sequenced in a study of cytomegalovirus exposure and HLA in healthy donors. PCR was performed using 60 Vbeta and 13 Jbeta primers. Using immunoSEQ multiplex PCR, the repertoire was profiled, and TCRdb retains in-frame clones only, with some absent. This table has about 110,000 clones, approximately 70% appearing once. The sample comprised PBMCs. These TCRs come from a woman aged 25 to 39 in good health and CMV-seronegative.

The V and J genes are TRBV5-6 and TRBJ1-4; D not resolved. V lost 0 bases, J lost 4 bases, and 7 bases lay in between. There are 14 residues in the CDR3. Per germline, CDR1 SGHDT and CDR2 YYEEEE. CDR3 bases: TGTGCCAGCAGCTTGGGGCAGAATAATGAAAAACTGTTTTTT. Translating gives CASSLGQNNEKLFF.

This chain links TRBV19 with TRBJ2-2, with 7 bases fitting TRBD1. The germline CDR1 and CDR2 sequences are LNHDA and SQIVND (reference sequence). This CDR3 spans 15 amino acids. Trimming cost V 5 bases and J 3 bases; bases outside gene matches: 6. This CDR3 is CASSVGQAHTGELFF. CDR3 coding DNA: TGTGCCAGTAGTGTCGGACAGGCCCACACCGGGGAGCTGTTTTTT.

This clone was seen only a few times. The CDR3 spells CASSSYLNTEAFF. DNA for the CDR3: TGTGCCAGCAGCTCGTACTTGAACACTGAAGCTTTCTTT. The chain links TRBV5-6 to TRBJ1-1; D remains unclear. The CDR3 loop spans 13 amino acids. Germline V gene lookup returns CDR1 SGHDT and CDR2 YYEEEE. The ends were cut back, 3 bases at V and 0 bases at J, with 6 bases in the middle.

The chain combines TRBV9 with TRBJ2-7; perhaps TRBD2 as D (6 bases). Per the germline V gene, CDR1 is SGDLS and CDR2 is YYNGEE. This CDR3 spans 13 amino acids. V was trimmed by 4 bases and J by 4 bases, leaving 12 bases between them. Written as DNA, the CDR3 is TGTGCCAGCAGCTCCCGACTAGATTACGAGCAGTACTTC. Translation gives CASSSRLDYEQYF.

The V gene is TRBV7-9, the J gene TRBJ1-1; no clear D gene. V was cut by 6 bases and J by 3 bases, with 11 bases left in between. This CDR3 region has 13 residues. Germline assignment: CDR1 SEHNR and CDR2 FQNEAQ (reference sequence). This chain's CDR3 is CASSLIRDTEAFF. The CDR3 DNA reads TGTGCCAGCAGTCTCATTCGGGACACTGAAGCTTTCTTT.

This clone was seen just once. The chain has TRBV19 and TRBJ2-1, with D tentatively TRBD1 (6 bases). This CDR3 contains 12 residues. The germline V and J ends were trimmed by 3 bases and 14 bases, with 14 bases remaining between them. The germline CDR1 and CDR2 sequences are LNHDA and SQIVND (reference sequence). CDR3: CASSMGRGPEFF. The CDR3 region has the DNA TGTGCCAGTAGTATGGGCAGGGGCCCTGAGTTCTTC.

The CDR3 protein is CASSQEATSGRHEQYF. In DNA form, the CDR3 reads TGCGCCAGCAGCCAAGAGGCGACTAGCGGGAGACACGAGCAGTACTTC. V is TRBV4-1 and J is TRBJ2-7; the match to TRBD2 covers 12 bases. Germline V CDR1 and CDR2: MGHRA, YSYEKL. V dropped 0 bases and J dropped 5; count of bases not matched to a gene: 5. The CDR3 sequence is 16 residues long.

The chain combines TRBV5-1 with TRBJ1-4, with 8 bases fitting TRBD1. V lost 0 bases, J lost 5 bases, and 3 bases stayed unmatched. From germline, CDR1 is SGHRS and CDR2 YFSETQ. The CDR3 length is 15 residues. CDR3 DNA sequence: TGCGCCAGCAGCTTGGTCACAGGGGGAAATGAAAAACTGTTTTTT. This codes for CASSLVTGGNEKLFF.

The V and J genes are TRBV4-1 and TRBJ2-3, with 10 nucleotides matching TRBD1. The CDR3 spans 17 residues. Germline V gene data show CDR1 as MGHRA and CDR2 as YSYEKL. The V and J ends lost 4 bases and 5 bases, in that order; junction bases with no gene match: 12. CDR3 residues: CASSLIPTGGREDTQYF. The CDR3 bases are TGCGCCAGCAGCCTCATTCCGACAGGGGGCCGTGAAGATACGCAGTATTTT.

The CDR3 sequence: CASSQDINTEAFF. The CDR3 bases are TGCGCCAGCAGCCAAGATATTAACACTGAAGCTTTCTTT. The rearrangement joins TRBV4-3 to TRBJ1-1; D not certain. The V gene lost 0 bases and the J gene lost 2 bases, with 4 bases spanning the gap. The CDR3 sequence is 13 residues long. CDR1 is LGHNA, CDR2 YSLEER, per germline.

V and J are TRBV27 and TRBJ1-5; possible D gene TRBD1, 5 bases. CDR1 MNHEY and CDR2 SMNVEV come from the germline V gene (reference sequence). CDR3 size: 14 residues. Between the trimmed V and J ends, which lost 2 bases and 11 bases, there was a span of 16 bases. CDR3 amino acids: CASSLRQPTSAQHF. As DNA, the CDR3 is TGTGCCAGCAGTTTACGACAGCCGACCTCAGCCCAGCATTTT.

This rearrangement joins TRBV5-6 to TRBJ2-3; D not resolved. CDR1 and CDR2 (germline): SGHDT, YYEEEE. Trimming cost V 0 bases and J 6 bases, with 5 bases left between them. The CDR3 loop spans 12 amino acids. The CDR3 is CASSLAADTQYF. CDR3 coding DNA: TGTGCCAGCAGCTTGGCCGCGGATACGCAGTATTTT.

V usage is TRBV5-1 and J usage is TRBJ1-1, with TRBD1 as a possible D gene (5 bases). Germline V gene sequence: CDR1 SGHRS, CDR2 YFSETQ. Between the trimmed V and J ends, which lost 4 bases and 3 bases, there was a span of 13 bases. This CDR3 is 14 amino acids long. CDR3 nucleotides: TGCGCCAGCAGCCGAGGGACTGTGGACACTGAAGCTTTCTTT. Translated: CASSRGTVDTEAFF.

Concerning this clone: Other DNA sequences from this sample encode an identical CDR3 as well. V and J are TRBV10-3 and TRBJ1-5; D is perhaps TRBD1 (6 bases). V lost 6 bases and J lost 0, with 6 bases in between. The CDR3 runs to 13 residues. The germline V gene has CDR1 ENHRY and CDR2 SYGVKD. The CDR3 loop is CAIRDSSNQPQHF. In DNA form, the CDR3 reads TGTGCCATCAGGGACAGTAGCAATCAGCCCCAGCATTTT.

This clone was counted only a few times. V usage is TRBV30 and J usage is TRBJ2-5; TRBD1 aligns across 7 bases. The length of the CDR3 is 14 residues. Germline V gene lookup returns CDR1 GTSNPN and CDR2 SVGIG (reference sequence). Trimming at V came to 0 bases and at J to 9 bases, leaving 10 bases not matched to a gene. In nucleotides, the CDR3 is TGTGCCTGGAGTGTAGCCTCGGGCAGGGGGTCCCAGTACTTC. This sequence encodes CAWSVASGRGSQYF.

The V and J genes are TRBV11-2 and TRBJ2-3, with 12 bases aligning to TRBD2. Losses at the gene ends were 5 bases for V and 5 bases for J; bases not matched to a gene: 8. The CDR3 has 16 amino acids. Germline CDR1 SGHAT, CDR2 FQNNGV. CDR3 region: CASSPRLAGDIDTQYF. CDR3 DNA sequence: TGTGCCAGCAGCCCGAGACTAGCGGGAGATATAGATACGCAGTATTTT.

The chain uses TRBV5-6 and TRBJ1-3; TRBD1 agrees at 9 bases. Germline assignment: CDR1 SGHDT and CDR2 YYEEEE. This CDR3 is built from 15 residues. V dropped 3 bases and J dropped 9; count of bases not matched to a gene: 10. The CDR3 region has the DNA TGTGCCAGCAGCTCAACCGGGACAGGGACGGGCACCATATATTTT. As protein: CASSSTGTGTGTIYF.

The chain has TRBV6-1 and TRBJ2-3; tentative D call: TRBD1 (5 bases). This CDR3 region has 18 residues. V lost 3 bases, J lost 0 bases, and 19 bases lay in between. Germline CDR1 MNHNS, CDR2 SASEGT. DNA of the CDR3: TGTGCCAGCAGTGAGGGTTTGAGGTCGACAGTTAGCACAGATACGCAGTATTTT. The encoded protein is CASSEGLRSTVSTDTQYF.

The gene calls are TRBV4-2 and TRBJ2-5, with 7 bases fitting TRBD2. The germline CDR1 and CDR2 sequences are LGHNA and YNFKEQ. The J segment lost 5 bases and the V segment lost 0 bases, leaving 12 bases of the junction unmatched. CDR3 length equals 17 residues. The CDR3 loop reads CASSQDSVAGKGETQYF. The CDR3 DNA is TGTGCCAGCAGCCAAGATAGTGTAGCGGGTAAGGGGGAGACCCAGTACTTC.

The gene calls are TRBV18 and TRBJ2-5; no definite D call. The V end was cut by 4 bases, the J end by 1 base, with 13 bases between. The germline V gene has CDR1 KGHSH and CDR2 LQKENI. CDR3 length equals 15 residues. For the CDR3, the DNA is TGTGCCAGCTCACTCGGAGAGGCCCCCCAAGAGACCCAGTACTTC. It is translated as CASSLGEAPQETQYF.

V gene TRBV5-1 combines with J gene TRBJ1-4; 8 nucleotides align to TRBD1. Trimming cost V 1 base and J 0 bases; bases outside gene matches: 8. The CDR3 length is 18 residues. The V gene's germline CDR1 is SGHRS and CDR2 YFSETQ. CDR3 sequence (DNA): TGCGCCAGCAGCTTGAACAGGGGGACGGGTTCAACTAATGAAAAACTGTTTTTT. This encodes CASSLNRGTGSTNEKLFF.